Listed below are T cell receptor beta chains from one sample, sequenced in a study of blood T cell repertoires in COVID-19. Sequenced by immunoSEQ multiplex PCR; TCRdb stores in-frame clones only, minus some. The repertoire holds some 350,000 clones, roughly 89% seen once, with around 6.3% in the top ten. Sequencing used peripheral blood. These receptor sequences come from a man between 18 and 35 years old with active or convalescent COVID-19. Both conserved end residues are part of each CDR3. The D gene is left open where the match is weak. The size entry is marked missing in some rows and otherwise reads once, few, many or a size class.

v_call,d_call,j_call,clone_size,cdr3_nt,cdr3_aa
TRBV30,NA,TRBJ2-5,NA,TGTGCCTGGGGAGAGGACATAGGAGAGACCCAGTACTTC,CAWGEDIGETQYF
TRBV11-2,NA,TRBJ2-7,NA,TGTGCCAGCAGCTTAGTACAGGGTGTGTACGAGCAGTACTTC,CASSLVQGVYEQYF
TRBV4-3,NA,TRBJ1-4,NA,TGCGCCAGCAGTTCGAAGCCGGGATTTAATGAAAAACTGTTTTTT,CASSSKPGFNEKLFF
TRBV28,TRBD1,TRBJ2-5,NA,TGTGCCAGCAGTTTCGGGACAGGGATGGTGCGGGGGGAGACCCAGTACTTC,CASSFGTGMVRGETQYF
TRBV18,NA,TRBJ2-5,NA,TGTGCCAGCTCACCAGAACAGAAAGAGACCCAGTACTTC,CASSPEQKETQYF
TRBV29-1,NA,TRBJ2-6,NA,TGCAGCGTTGCAACCGGCTCTGGGGCCAACGTGCTGACTTTC,CSVATGSGANVLTF
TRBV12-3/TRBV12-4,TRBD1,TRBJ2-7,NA,TGTGCCAGCAGTCCGACAGGGTACGAGCAGTACTTC,CASSPTGYEQYF
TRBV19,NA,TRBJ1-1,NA,TGTGCCAGTAGTATCCCCGGTTGGGGGGTGGGCACTGAAGCTTTCTTT,CASSIPGWGVGTEAFF
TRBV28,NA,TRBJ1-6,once,TGTGCCAGCAGCTTAGGGAGGTGGGTGAGTGTGTCACCCCTCCACTTT,CASSLGRWVSVSPLHF
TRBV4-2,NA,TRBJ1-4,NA,TGTGCCAGCAGCCCACAGACAGCGAATGAAAAACTGTTTTTT,CASSPQTANEKLFF
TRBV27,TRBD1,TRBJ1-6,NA,TGTGCCAGCAGTTTTAGCTCGACAGGGGGCACACCCCTCCACTTT,CASSFSSTGGTPLHF
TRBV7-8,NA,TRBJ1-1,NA,TGTGCCAGCAGCCCCGGGGGTCGGGGGACTGAAGCTTTCTTT,CASSPGGRGTEAFF
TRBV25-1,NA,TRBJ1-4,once,TGTGCCAGCAGTGAACACAGTGACAGTGAAAAACTGTTTTTT,CASSEHSDSEKLFF
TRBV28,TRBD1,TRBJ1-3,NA,TGTGCCAGCAGTGAAGACCTGACAGGGGGCGATTACCCTCGCTCTGGAAACACCATATATTTT,CASSEDLTGGDYPRSGNTIYF
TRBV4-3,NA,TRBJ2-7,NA,TGCGCCAGCAGCCAAGTCCCCACAGTGGCCTCCTACGAGCAGTACTTC,CASSQVPTVASYEQYF
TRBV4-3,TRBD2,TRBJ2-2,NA,TGCGCCAGCAGCCAAGATGGTAAAGCGGGGGTTTTAACCGGGGAGCTGTTTTTT,CASSQDGKAGVLTGELFF
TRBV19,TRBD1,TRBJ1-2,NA,TGTGCCAGTAGCGCGGACAGGTCCGGCTATGGCTACACCTTC,CASSADRSGYGYTF
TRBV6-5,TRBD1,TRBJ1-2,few,TGTGCCAGCAGTCTCCGCCAGGGGGGAATGGGGGGCTACACCTTC,CASSLRQGGMGGYTF
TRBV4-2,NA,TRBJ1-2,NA,TGTGCCAGCAGCCAACCCTGGGAGGTTCTGGGTGGCTACACCTTC,CASSQPWEVLGGYTF
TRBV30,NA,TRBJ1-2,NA,TGTGCCTGGAGTTGGGGAGGAGGCTACACCTTC,CAWSWGGGYTF
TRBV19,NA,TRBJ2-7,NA,TGTGCCAGTAGTACCCCAGGGGCCCTCTACGAGCAGTACTTC,CASSTPGALYEQYF
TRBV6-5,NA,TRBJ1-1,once,TGTGCCAGCAGTTACAACAAGAACACTGAAGCTTTCTTT,CASSYNKNTEAFF
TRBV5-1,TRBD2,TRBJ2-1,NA,TGCGCCAGCAGCTTGGATCCGGGGGGGCGTGAGCAGTTCTTC,CASSLDPGGREQFF
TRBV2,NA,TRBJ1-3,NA,TGTGCCAAAGTTATACAGGACAATGGAAACACCATATATTTT,CAKVIQDNGNTIYF
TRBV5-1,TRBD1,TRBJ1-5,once,TGCGCCAGCAGCGGGACAGGGGGAAACAGCAATCAGCCCCAGCATTTT,CASSGTGGNSNQPQHF
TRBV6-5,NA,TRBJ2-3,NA,TGTGCCAGCAGTATAGCAGTGGGGCGCACAGATACGCAGTATTTT,CASSIAVGRTDTQYF
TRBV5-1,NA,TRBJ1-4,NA,TGCGCCAGCAGAAGGGGGTACGGTAATGAAAAACTGTTTTTT,CASRRGYGNEKLFF
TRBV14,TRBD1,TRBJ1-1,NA,TGTGCCAGCGGGACAGCCACTGAAGCTTTCTTT,CASGTATEAFF
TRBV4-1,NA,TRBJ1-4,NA,TGCGCCAGCAGCCAAGAGGCTTGGCCAGGGTATAATGAAAAACTGTTTTTT,CASSQEAWPGYNEKLFF
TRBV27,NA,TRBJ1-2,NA,TGTGCCAGCAGTTTGGGGACTGGCACTAGGGGCTACACCTTC,CASSLGTGTRGYTF
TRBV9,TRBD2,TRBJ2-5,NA,TGTGCCAGCAGCAGAGGGGAGCTAGCGGGGGGGCTGGAGACCCAGTACTTC,CASSRGELAGGLETQYF
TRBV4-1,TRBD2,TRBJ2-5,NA,TGCGCCAGCAGCCAAGCTAGCGGGGGGCCCACGGGGACCCAGTACTTC,CASSQASGGPTGTQYF
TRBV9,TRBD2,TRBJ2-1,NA,TGTGCCAGCAGCGTAGCCGGCGGGGGGGCCTACAATGAGCAGTTCTTC,CASSVAGGGAYNEQFF
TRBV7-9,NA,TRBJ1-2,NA,TGTGCCAGCAGCTTAGGCGGACTGATAGCCTATGGCTACACCTTC,CASSLGGLIAYGYTF
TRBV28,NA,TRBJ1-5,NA,TGTGCCAGCACCGGAGGGGTCGGTAATCAGCCCCAGCATTTT,CASTGGVGNQPQHF
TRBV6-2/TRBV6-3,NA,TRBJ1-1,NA,TGTGCCAGCAGTTACTCATTCAGGAACACTGAAGCTTTCTTT,CASSYSFRNTEAFF
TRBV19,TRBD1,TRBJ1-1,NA,TGTGCCAGTAGTACGGGACAGAGTTACACTGAAGCTTTCTTT,CASSTGQSYTEAFF
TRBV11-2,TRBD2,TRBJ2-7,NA,TGTGCCAGCAGCTTATCTAGCGGGAGAGCCGAGCAGTACTTC,CASSLSSGRAEQYF
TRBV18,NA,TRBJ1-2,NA,TGTGCCAGCTCACCAAGAGGGACAAACTATGGCTACACCTTC,CASSPRGTNYGYTF
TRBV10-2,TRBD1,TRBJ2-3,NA,TGCGCCAGCAGTGGGCAAACCCCGGACAGGGGGGCAGATACGCAGTATTTT,CASSGQTPDRGADTQYF
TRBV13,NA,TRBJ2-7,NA,TGTGCCAGCAGCTTTAAATCGGCTAGTAGGGAGCAGTACTTC,CASSFKSASREQYF
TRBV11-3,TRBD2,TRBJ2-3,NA,TGTGCCAGCAGCTTATTAGCGGGGGGAAGCACAGATACGCAGTATTTT,CASSLLAGGSTDTQYF
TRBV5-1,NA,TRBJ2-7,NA,TGCGCCAGCAGGGACAGTTCCGACTACGAGCAGTACTTC,CASRDSSDYEQYF
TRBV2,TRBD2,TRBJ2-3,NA,TGTGCCAGCAGCTTAACTAGCGGGACAGATACGCAGTATTTT,CASSLTSGTDTQYF
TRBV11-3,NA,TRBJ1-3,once,TGTGCCAGCAGCTTAGACCATGGAAACACCATATATTTT,CASSLDHGNTIYF
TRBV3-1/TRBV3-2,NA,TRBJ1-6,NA,TGTGCCAGCAGCCAACCCGGTTCACCCCTCCACTTT,CASSQPGSPLHF
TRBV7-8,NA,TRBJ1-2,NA,TGTGCCAGCAGCTTAGACAGGGACTATGGCTACACCTTC,CASSLDRDYGYTF
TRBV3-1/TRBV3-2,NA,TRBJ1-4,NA,TGTGCCAGCAGCCCTTTCCTTGGCAGAGGAGATGAAAAACTGTTTTTT,CASSPFLGRGDEKLFF
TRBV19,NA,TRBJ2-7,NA,TGTGCCAGTAGCAGTGGACAATTCTACGAGCAGTACTTC,CASSSGQFYEQYF
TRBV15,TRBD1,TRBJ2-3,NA,TGTGCCACCAGGGGCGGACAGGGGCCCACAGATACGCAGTATTTT,CATRGGQGPTDTQYF
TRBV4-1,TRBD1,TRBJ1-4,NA,TGCGCCAGCAGCCAAGATCCTATCGGACAGGGAAAACTGTTTTTT,CASSQDPIGQGKLFF
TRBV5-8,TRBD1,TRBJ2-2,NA,TGTGCCAGCAGCTTGTGGGACAGGTACACCGGGGAGCTGTTTTTT,CASSLWDRYTGELFF
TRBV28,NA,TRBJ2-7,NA,TGTGCCAGCACCCCCTCCGACAACTCCTACGAGCAGTACTTC,CASTPSDNSYEQYF
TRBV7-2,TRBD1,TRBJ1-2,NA,TGTGCCAGCAGCTTCTATTCGTCCAAGGACAGGAGGACGAACTATGGCTACACCTTC,CASSFYSSKDRRTNYGYTF
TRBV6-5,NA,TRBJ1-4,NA,TGTGCCAGCAGTTCAGGGGCACCTAATGAAAAACTGTTTTTT,CASSSGAPNEKLFF
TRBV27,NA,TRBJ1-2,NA,TGTGCCAGCAGTTCCAAAATTAGGGACTCTGGCTACACCTTC,CASSSKIRDSGYTF
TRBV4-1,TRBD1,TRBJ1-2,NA,TGCGCCAGCAGCCAAGCGCAGGGGGCCTCGAACTATGGCTACACCTTC,CASSQAQGASNYGYTF
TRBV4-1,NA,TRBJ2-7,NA,TGCGCCAGCAGCCAAGAGGAGGGAAGCTCCTACGAGCAGTACTTC,CASSQEEGSSYEQYF
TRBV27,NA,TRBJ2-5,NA,TGTGCCAGCAGGAGACAAGAGACCCAGTACTTC,CASRRQETQYF